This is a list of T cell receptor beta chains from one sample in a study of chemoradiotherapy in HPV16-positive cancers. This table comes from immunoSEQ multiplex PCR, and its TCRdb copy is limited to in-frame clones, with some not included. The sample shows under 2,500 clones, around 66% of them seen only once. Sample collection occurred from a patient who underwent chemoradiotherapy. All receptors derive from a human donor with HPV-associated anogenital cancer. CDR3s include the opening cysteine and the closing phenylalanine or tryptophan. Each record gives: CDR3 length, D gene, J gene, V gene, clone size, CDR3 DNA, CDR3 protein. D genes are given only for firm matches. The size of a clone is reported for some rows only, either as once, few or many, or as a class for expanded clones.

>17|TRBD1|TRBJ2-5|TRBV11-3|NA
TGTGCCAGCAGCTTAGATTCCCGACAGGGGGCATGGGAGACCCAGTACTTC
CASSLDSRQGAWETQYF
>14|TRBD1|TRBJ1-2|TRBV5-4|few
TGTGCCAGCAGTTCCGGACAGGGGGGAAGGGGCTACACCTTC
CASSSGQGGRGYTF
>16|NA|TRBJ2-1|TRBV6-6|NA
TGTGCCAGCAAACCATCTGGGCAGGGGAAGAACAATGAGCAGTTCTTC
CASKPSGQGKNNEQFF
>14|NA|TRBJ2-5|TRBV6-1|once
TGTGCCAGCCGGGTCGGCAGCACCCAAGAGACCCAGTACTTC
CASRVGSTQETQYF
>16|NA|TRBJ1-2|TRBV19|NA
TGTGCCAGTAGTATAGATCAGTCCCTCTCCTCTTATGGCTACACCTTC
CASSIDQSLSSYGYTF
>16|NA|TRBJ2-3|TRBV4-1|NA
TGCGCCAGCAGCGGGTACGAGCGGCCAGGTACAGATACGCAGTATTTT
CASSGYERPGTDTQYF
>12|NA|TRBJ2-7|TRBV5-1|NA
TGCGCCAGCAGCTTCGAGGGGTACGAGCAGTACTTC
CASSFEGYEQYF
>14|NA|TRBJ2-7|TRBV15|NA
TGTGCCACCAGCAGAGAGGCTAGGTCACACGAGCAGTACTTC
CATSREARSHEQYF
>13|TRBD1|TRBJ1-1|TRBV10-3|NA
TGTGCCTCCCACGGGGCAGGGGGTACTGAAGCTTTCTTT
CASHGAGGTEAFF
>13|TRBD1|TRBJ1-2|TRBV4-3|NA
TGCGCCAGCAGCCACGGACAGGGGGCTGGCTACACCTTC
CASSHGQGAGYTF
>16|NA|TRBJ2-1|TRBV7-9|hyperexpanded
TGTGCCAGCCTCGATTATCTGCAGGCCACCTACAATGAGCAGTTCTTC
CASLDYLQATYNEQFF
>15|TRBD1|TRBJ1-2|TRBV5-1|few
TGCGCCAGCAGCCCGGCCGACAGGGGCTACTATGGCTACACCTTC
CASSPADRGYYGYTF
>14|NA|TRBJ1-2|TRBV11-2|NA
TGTGCCAGCAGCTTATCCAGAACTAACTATGGCTACACCTTC
CASSLSRTNYGYTF